The T cell receptor (beta chain) under discussion was sequenced for a study of shared clonotypes between healthy human individuals. In germline, CDR1 is MNHEY, CDR2 SMNVEV (reference sequence). This CDR3 has 15 amino acids. Trimming removed 5 bases from V and 8 bases from J; junction bases left unmatched: 14. Every unsorted PBMC PCR replicate was loaded with around 290 ng DNA, tens of thousands of T cell genomes. Libraries were prepared by immunoSEQ multiplex PCR; TCRdb keeps only in-frame clonotypes and omits some of them. Here the sample spans about 490,000 clones, 75% to 85% being singletons. Participating donors were healthy, HIV-negative adults free of recent acute infections or vaccinations.

This chain connects TRBV27 to TRBJ1-2; TRBD1 aligns across 7 bases. Sequencing input: PBMCs. This TCR came from a woman aged 40 to 50 in good health. Some clones in this sample may be carry-over from other donors' samples. The CDR3 DNA is TGTGCCAGCAGTCACCGAGCCGGACAGGCCGGCGGCTACACCTTC. Translation gives CASSHRAGQAGGYTF.